Included here is one TCR beta chain sequence, with context. This sample is part of a study of cytomegalovirus exposure and HLA in healthy donors. This PCR relied on a set of 60 Vbeta primers and 13 Jbeta primers. The method was immunoSEQ multiplex PCR; TCRdb's version includes in-frame clones alone and lacks a portion of them. This sample's table has under 200,000 clones. Per germline, CDR1 SGHVS and CDR2 FQNEAQ. This CDR3 comprises 17 residues. V shed 4 bases and J shed 1 base, with 19 bases lying between them. This chain links TRBV7-8 with TRBJ1-1, with D perhaps matching TRBD1 (6 bases). The material sequenced was PBMCs. The receptor's source is a man aged 30 to 39 in good health and CMV-seronegative. For the CDR3, the DNA is TGTGCCAGCAGCTCCGAGATACCGGGACATCGGAACACTGAAGCTTTCTTT. Its protein is CASSSEIPGHRNTEAFF.